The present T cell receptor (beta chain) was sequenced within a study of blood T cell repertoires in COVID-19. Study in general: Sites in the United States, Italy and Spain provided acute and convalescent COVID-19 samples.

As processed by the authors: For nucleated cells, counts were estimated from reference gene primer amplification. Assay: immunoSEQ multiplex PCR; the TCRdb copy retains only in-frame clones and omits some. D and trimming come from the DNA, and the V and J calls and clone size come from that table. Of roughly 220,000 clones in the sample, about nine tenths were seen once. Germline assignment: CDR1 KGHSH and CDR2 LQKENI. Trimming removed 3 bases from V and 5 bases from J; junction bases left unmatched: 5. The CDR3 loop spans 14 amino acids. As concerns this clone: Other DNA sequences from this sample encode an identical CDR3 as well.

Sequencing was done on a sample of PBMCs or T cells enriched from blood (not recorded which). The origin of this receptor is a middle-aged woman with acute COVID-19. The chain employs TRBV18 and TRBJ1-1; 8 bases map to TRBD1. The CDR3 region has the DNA TGTGCCAGCTCACCGGGGACAGGTGGGACTGAAGCTTTCTTT. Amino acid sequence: CASSPGTGGTEAFF.